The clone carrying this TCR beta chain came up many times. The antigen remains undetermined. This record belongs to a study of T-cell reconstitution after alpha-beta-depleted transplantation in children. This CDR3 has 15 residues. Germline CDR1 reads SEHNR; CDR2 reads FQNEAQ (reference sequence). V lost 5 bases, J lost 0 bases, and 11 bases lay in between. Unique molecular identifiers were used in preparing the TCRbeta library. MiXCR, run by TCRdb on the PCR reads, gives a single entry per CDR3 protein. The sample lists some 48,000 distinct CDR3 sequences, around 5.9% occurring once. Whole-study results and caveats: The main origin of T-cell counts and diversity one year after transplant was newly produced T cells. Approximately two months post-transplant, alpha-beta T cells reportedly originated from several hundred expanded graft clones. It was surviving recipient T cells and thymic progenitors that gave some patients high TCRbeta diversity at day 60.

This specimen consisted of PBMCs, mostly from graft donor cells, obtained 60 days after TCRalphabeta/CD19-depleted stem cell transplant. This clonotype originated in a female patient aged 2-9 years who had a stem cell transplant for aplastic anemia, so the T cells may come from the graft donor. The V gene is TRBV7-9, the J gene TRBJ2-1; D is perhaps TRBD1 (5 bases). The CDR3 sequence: CASSIGQSSYNEQFF. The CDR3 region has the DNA TGTGCCAGCAGCATCGGACAAAGCTCCTACAATGAGCAGTTCTTC.